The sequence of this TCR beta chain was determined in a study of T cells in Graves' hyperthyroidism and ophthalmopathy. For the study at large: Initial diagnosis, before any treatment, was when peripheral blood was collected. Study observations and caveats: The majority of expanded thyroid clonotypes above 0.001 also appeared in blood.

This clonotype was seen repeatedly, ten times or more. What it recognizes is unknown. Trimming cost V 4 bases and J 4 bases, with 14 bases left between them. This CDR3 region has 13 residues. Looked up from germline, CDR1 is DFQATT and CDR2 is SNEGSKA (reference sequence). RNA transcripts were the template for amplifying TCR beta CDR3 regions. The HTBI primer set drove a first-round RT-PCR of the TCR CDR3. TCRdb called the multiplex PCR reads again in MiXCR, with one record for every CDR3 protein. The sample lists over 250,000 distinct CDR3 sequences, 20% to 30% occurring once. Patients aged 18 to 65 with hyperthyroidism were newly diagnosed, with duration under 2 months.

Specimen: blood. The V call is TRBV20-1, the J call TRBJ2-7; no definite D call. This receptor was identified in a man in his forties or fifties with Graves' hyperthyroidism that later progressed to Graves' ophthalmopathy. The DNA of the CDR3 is TGCAGTGCTACGTTGGGGTCCTCTTACGAGCAGTACTTC. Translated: CSATLGSSYEQYF.